The present T cell receptor beta chain was sequenced within a study of technical replicates of blood from a handful of donors. Here immunoSEQ multiplex PCR was the method, and the copy in TCRdb shows in-frame clones only, minus some. There are roughly 72,000 clones in the sample; about nine tenths occur only once, and roughly 0.37% lies in the top ten. Germline CDR1 is SGDLS and CDR2 is YYNGEE. V was trimmed by 1 base and J by 4 bases, leaving 5 bases between them. This CDR3 has 12 residues. The rearrangement uses TRBV9 and TRBJ1-1, with D tentatively TRBD1 (5 bases). This clonotype originated in a human donor in good health. Sequencing was carried out using T cells isolated from PBMCs. In DNA form, the CDR3 reads TGTGCCAGCAGCGTAAGGGGCACTGAAGCTTTCTTT. Translated, it gives CASSVRGTEAFF.